The 14 T cell receptor beta chains reported below all come from one sample, sequenced in a study of T cells after yellow fever vaccination. TCRdb reprocessed the 5' RACE reads with MiXCR, giving one entry per CDR3 protein. The sample has 25,000 to 30,000 distinct CDR3 sequences; under 5.5% are singletons. The source was PBMCs, either bulk or a sorted T-cell subset (CD4+, CD8+, memory, or dextramer-sorted; not recorded which), collected on the day of the yellow fever booster vaccination. These receptor sequences come from a man aged 18 to 30 who received the YFV17D yellow fever vaccine.

By frequency in the sample, this clonotype is medium-sized. The V and J genes are TRBV5-1 and TRBJ1-6; tentatively, D is TRBD1 (5 bases). Trimming cost V 3 bases and J 6 bases, with 13 bases left between them. The germline V gene has CDR1 SGHRS and CDR2 YFSETQ. The CDR3 sequence is 15 residues long. CDR3 loop: CASSSRRARNSPLHF. CDR3 nucleotide sequence: TGCGCCAGCAGCTCCCGCAGGGCCCGTAATTCACCCCTCCACTTT. Together with reference TRBV5-1 and TRBJ1-6, the CDR3 gives the full variable domain: KAGVTQTPRYLIKTRGQQVTLSCSPISGHRSVSWYQQTPGQGLQFLFEYFSETQRNKGNFPGRFSGRQFSNSRSEMNVSTLELGDSALYLCASSSRRARNSPLHFGNGTRLTVT.

Ten or more counts support this clonotype. V and J are TRBV20-1 and TRBJ2-3, with 10 bases identical to TRBD1. In germline, CDR1 is DFQATT, CDR2 SNEGSKA (reference sequence). The junction had 11 bases not matched to a gene; V was cut back by 5 bases and J by 3 bases. The CDR3 loop spans 16 amino acids. The CDR3 loop reads CSALTRQGAGTDTQYF. Here the CDR3 DNA reads TGCAGTGCTCTTACCCGACAGGGGGCAGGAACAGATACGCAGTATTTT.

This clonotype was seen repeatedly, ten times or more. The chain links TRBV25-1 to TRBJ1-1; TRBD1 is a possible D gene (5 bases). The CDR3 totals 12 residues. The germline CDR1 and CDR2 sequences are MGHDK and SYGVNS. Trimming left V 8 bases short and J 5 bases short, with 12 bases between. CDR3 loop: CASGPQETEAFF. Written as DNA, the CDR3 is TGTGCCAGCGGCCCACAGGAGACTGAAGCTTTCTTT.

This clonotype was detected ten times or more. V and J are TRBV7-2 and TRBJ2-3; no definite D call. CDR3 length: 14 residues. V was trimmed by 0 bases and J by 11 bases, leaving 15 bases between them. Germline CDR1 and CDR2: SGHTA and FQGNSA. The CDR3 sequence: CASSLAPEGKGQYF. The CDR3 nucleotides read TGTGCCAGCAGCTTAGCCCCGGAAGGGAAGGGGCAGTATTTT.

This clonotype has a count of ten or more. The chain couples TRBV5-1 to TRBJ2-2; D might be TRBD2 (6 bases). Germline assignment: CDR1 SGHRS and CDR2 YFSETQ. V lost 4 bases to trimming and J lost 3 bases, with 13 bases between them. This CDR3 comprises 15 residues. The CDR3 DNA sequence: TGCGCCAGCAGCCCGGCGGGGTCCTACACCGGGGAGCTGTTTTTT. Protein product: CASSPAGSYTGELFF.

This clonotype was counted many times. The V and J genes are TRBV12-3 or TRBV12-4 and TRBJ2-2; the match to TRBD1 covers 8 bases. This CDR3 has 17 residues. Trimming cost V 9 bases and J 4 bases; bases outside gene matches: 16. CDR3 coding DNA: TGTGCCAGTAAACCGCCCGCCGGGACAGGACGCACCGGGGAGCTGTTTTTT. Translating gives CASKPPAGTGRTGELFF.

This clonotype showed up many times. The J gene is TRBJ1-2, the V gene TRBV12-3 or TRBV12-4, with 8 nucleotides matching TRBD1. With V trimmed by 6 bases and J by 8 bases, 11 bases remained unmatched. This CDR3 is built from 14 residues. This CDR3 reads CASSYNRAGGGYTF. CDR3 nucleotide sequence: TGTGCCAGCAGCTACAATAGGGCAGGGGGCGGCTACACCTTC.

This clonotype occurred many times. The rearrangement uses TRBV27 and TRBJ2-7; D is undetermined. The CDR3 sequence is 14 residues long. The V gene lost 5 bases and the J gene lost 2 bases, with 13 bases spanning the gap. The germline gives CDR1 MNHEY, CDR2 SMNVEV (reference sequence). CDR3 sequence (DNA): TGTGCCAGCAGTCCCTTTCGAGCAGCCTACGAGCAGTACTTC. Its protein is CASSPFRAAYEQYF.

This clonotype was observed many times. V is TRBV4-1 and J is TRBJ2-5; D uncertain. The V gene lost 2 bases and the J gene lost 3 bases, with 10 bases spanning the gap. Per germline, CDR1 MGHRA and CDR2 YSYEKL. This CDR3 has 14 amino acids. This chain's CDR3 is CASSQFPAKETQYF. In DNA form, the CDR3 reads TGCGCCAGCAGCCAATTTCCAGCTAAAGAGACCCAGTACTTC.

This clonotype was counted at least ten times. The V call is TRBV20-1, the J call TRBJ2-1, with TRBD2 as a possible D gene (5 bases). Germline loops: CDR1 DFQATT, CDR2 SNEGSKA (reference sequence). The V gene lost 4 bases and the J gene lost 6 bases, with 16 bases spanning the gap. CDR3 length equals 14 residues. This CDR3 reads CSAKFGVWGNEQFF. CDR3 nucleotide sequence: TGCAGTGCTAAGTTCGGGGTTTGGGGCAATGAGCAGTTCTTC.

This clonotype came up many times. The gene calls are TRBV25-1 and TRBJ2-7, with TRBD1 matching 8 bases. V trimming: 2 bases; J trimming: 4 bases; junction bases outside the gene matches: 7. The CDR3 contains 15 residues. Per germline, CDR1 MGHDK and CDR2 SYGVNS. The CDR3 loop reads CASSEGNRGVYEQYF. The CDR3 bases are TGTGCCAGCAGTGAAGGTAACAGGGGGGTGTACGAGCAGTACTTC.

This clonotype was observed many times. The rearrangement joins TRBV5-1 to TRBJ2-1, with 9 bases identical to TRBD2. V shed 2 bases and J 5 bases; nucleotides not matched to a gene: 5. The CDR3 totals 15 residues. Germline loops: CDR1 SGHRS, CDR2 YFSETQ. CDR3 protein: CASSFGGGAHNEQFF. CDR3 nucleotide sequence: TGCGCCAGCAGCTTCGGCGGGGGGGCCCACAATGAGCAGTTCTTC.

The chain combines TRBV2 with TRBJ2-3; 9 positions match TRBD2. Germline V lookup: CDR1 SNHLY, CDR2 FYNNEI. Trimming removed 1 base from V and 4 bases from J; junction bases left unmatched: 9. CDR3 size: 17 residues. CDR3 sequence reads: CASSEGVGGGAADTQYF. The CDR3 region has the DNA TGTGCCAGCAGTGAAGGTGTGGGCGGGGGGGCAGCAGATACGCAGTATTTT.

This clonotype showed up many times. The chain is built from TRBV10-3 and TRBJ1-5, with D possibly TRBD1 on 5 matching bases. CDR1 and CDR2 (germline): ENHRY, SYGVKD. CDR3 length equals 14 residues. The ends were cut back, 5 bases at V and 6 bases at J, with 14 bases in the middle. This CDR3 reads CAISQGATGQPQHF. The CDR3 nucleotides are TGTGCCATCAGTCAGGGAGCTACCGGTCAGCCCCAGCATTTT.